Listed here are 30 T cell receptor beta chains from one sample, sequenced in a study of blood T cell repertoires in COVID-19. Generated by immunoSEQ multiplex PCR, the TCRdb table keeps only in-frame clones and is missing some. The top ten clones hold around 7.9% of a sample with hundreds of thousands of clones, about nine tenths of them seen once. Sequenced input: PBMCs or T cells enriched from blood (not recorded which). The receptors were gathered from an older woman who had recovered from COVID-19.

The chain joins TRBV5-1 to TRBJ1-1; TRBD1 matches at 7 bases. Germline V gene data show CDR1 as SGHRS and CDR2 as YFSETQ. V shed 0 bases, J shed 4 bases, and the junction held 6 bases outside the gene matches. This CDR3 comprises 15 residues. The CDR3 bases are TGCGCCAGCAGCTTGGCCGGTCAGGGGGTCACTGAAGCTTTCTTT. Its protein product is CASSLAGQGVTEAFF.

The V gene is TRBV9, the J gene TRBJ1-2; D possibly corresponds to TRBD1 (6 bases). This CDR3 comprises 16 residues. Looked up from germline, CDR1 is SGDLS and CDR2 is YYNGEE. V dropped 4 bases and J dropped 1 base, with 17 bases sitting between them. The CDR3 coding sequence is TGTGCCAGCAGCCTCAACACAGGGCTCGGTAACTATGGCTACACCTTC. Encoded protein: CASSLNTGLGNYGYTF.

CDR3 DNA: TGTGCCAGCAGCTTAGCAAGCGGGGGCACAGATACGCAGTATTTT. Its translation is CASSLASGGTDTQYF. The chain links TRBV7-2 to TRBJ2-3; 7 bases are a match to TRBD2. CDR3 size: 15 residues. The V segment lost 0 bases and the J segment 1 base; nucleotides outside the gene matches: 1. The V gene's germline CDR1 is SGHTA and CDR2 FQGNSA.

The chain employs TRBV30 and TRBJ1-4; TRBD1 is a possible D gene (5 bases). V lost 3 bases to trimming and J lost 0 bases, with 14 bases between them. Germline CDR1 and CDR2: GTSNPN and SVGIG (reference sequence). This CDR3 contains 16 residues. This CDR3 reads CAWSRGTVATNEKLFF. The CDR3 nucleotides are TGTGCCTGGAGCCGCGGGACGGTAGCAACTAATGAAAAACTGTTTTTT.

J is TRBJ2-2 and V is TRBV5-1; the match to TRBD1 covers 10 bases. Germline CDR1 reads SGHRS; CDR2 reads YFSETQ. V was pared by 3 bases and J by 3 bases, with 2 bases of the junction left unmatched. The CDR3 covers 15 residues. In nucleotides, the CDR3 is TGCGCCAGCAGCTCGGACAGGGGGGACACCGGGGAGCTGTTTTTT. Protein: CASSSDRGDTGELFF.

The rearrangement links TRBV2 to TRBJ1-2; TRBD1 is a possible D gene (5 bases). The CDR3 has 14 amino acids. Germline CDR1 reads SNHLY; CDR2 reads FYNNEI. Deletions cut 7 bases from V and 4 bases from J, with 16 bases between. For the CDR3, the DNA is TGTGCCAGCACACTTGGGGGGGATTTCTATGGCTACACCTTC. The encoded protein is CASTLGGDFYGYTF.

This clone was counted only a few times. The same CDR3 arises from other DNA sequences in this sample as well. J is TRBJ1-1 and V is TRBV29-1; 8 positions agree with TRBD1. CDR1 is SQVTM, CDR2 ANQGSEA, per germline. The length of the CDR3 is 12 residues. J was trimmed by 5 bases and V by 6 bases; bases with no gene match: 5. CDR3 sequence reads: CSVGQGKTEAFF. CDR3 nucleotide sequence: TGCAGCGTAGGACAGGGTAAGACTGAAGCTTTCTTT.

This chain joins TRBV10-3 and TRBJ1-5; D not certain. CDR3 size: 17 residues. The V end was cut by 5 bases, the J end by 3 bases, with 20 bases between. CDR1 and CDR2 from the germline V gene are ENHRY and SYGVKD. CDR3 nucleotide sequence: TGTGCCATCAGTAGCACTTGGGCAGCCTTCTCCAATCAGCCCCAGCATTTT. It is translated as CAISSTWAAFSNQPQHF.

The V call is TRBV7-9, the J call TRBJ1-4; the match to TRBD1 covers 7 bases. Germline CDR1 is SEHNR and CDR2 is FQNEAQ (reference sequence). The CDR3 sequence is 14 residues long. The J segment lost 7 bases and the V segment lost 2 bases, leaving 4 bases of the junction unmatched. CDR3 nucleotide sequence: TGTGCCAGCAGCTTATCAGGGGGTGGTGAAAAACTGTTTTTT. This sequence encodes CASSLSGGGEKLFF. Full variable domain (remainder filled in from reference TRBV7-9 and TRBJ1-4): DTGVSQNPRHKITKRGQNVTFRCDPISEHNRLYWYRQTLGQGPEFLTYFQNEAQLEKSRLLSDRFSAERPKGSFSTLEIQRTEQGDSAMYLCASSLSGGGEKLFFGSGTQLSVL.

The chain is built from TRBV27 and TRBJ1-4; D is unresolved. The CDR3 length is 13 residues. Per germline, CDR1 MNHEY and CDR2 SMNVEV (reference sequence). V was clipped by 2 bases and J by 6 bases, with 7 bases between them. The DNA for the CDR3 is TGTGCCAGCAGTTTAAGCGCCTATGAAAAACTGTTTTTT. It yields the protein CASSLSAYEKLFF.

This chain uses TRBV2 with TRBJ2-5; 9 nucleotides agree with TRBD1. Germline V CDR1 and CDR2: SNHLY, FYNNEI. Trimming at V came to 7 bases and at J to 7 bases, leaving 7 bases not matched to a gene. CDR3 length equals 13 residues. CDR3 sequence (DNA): TGTGCCAGCATAGGGACAGGGAAGGGGACCCAGTACTTC. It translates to CASIGTGKGTQYF.

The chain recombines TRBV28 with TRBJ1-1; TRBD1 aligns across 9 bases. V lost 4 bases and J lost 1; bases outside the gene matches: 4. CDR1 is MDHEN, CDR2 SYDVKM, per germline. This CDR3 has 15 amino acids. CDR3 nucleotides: TGTGCCAGCAGTTCACAGGGGGCTGGGAACACTGAAGCTTTCTTT. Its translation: CASSSQGAGNTEAFF.

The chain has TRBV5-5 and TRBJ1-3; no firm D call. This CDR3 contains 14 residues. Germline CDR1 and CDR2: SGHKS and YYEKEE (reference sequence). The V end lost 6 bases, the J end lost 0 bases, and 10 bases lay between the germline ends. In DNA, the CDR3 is TGTGCCAGCACCGTAGAGGGCTCTGGAAACACCATATATTTT. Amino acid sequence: CASTVEGSGNTIYF.

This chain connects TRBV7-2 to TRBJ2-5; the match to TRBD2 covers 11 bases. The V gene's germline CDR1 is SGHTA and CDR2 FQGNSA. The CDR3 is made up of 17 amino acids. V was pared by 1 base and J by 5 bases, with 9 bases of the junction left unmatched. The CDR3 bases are TGTGCCAGCAGCTTAGGCTTAGCGGGGGGGCCACGGGAGACCCAGTACTTC. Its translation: CASSLGLAGGPRETQYF.

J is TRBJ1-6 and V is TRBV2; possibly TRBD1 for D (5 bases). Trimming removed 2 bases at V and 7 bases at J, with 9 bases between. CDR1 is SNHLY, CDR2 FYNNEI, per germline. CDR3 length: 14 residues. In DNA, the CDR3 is TGTGCCAGCAGTGAAAGGGGCATGAATTCACCCCTCCACTTT. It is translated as CASSERGMNSPLHF.

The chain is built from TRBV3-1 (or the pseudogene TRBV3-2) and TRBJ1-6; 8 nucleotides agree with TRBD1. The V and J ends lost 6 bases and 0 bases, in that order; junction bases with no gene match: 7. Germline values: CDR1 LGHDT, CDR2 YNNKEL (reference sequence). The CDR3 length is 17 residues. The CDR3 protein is CASSQHRGSSYNSPLHF. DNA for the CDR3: TGTGCCAGCAGTCAACACAGGGGGAGCTCCTATAATTCACCCCTCCACTTT.

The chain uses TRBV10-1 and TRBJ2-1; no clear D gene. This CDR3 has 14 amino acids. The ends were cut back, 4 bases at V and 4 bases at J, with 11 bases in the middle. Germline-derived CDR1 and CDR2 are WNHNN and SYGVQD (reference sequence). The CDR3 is CASSGGESYNEQFF. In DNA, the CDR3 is TGCGCCAGCAGTGGAGGAGAGTCGTACAATGAGCAGTTCTTC.

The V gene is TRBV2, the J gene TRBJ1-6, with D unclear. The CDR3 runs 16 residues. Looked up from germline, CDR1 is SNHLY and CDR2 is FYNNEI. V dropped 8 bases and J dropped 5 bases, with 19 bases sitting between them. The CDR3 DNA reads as TGTGCCAGCCGCCGGGAGGGTTGGGTGGATAATTCACCCCTCCACTTT. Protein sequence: CASRREGWVDNSPLHF.

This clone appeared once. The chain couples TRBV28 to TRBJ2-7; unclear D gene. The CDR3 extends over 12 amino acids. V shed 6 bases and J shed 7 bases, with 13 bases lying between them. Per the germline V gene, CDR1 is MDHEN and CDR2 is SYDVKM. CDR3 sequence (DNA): TGTGCCAGCAGGGGCGACGGTTTGGAGCAGTACGTC. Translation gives CASRGDGLEQYV.

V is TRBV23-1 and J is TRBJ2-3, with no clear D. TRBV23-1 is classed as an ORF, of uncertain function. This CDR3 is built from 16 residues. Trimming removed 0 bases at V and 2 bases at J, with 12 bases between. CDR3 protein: CASSQSHVSVTDTQYF. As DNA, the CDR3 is TGCGCCAGCAGTCAATCGCATGTCAGCGTCACAGATACGCAGTATTTT.

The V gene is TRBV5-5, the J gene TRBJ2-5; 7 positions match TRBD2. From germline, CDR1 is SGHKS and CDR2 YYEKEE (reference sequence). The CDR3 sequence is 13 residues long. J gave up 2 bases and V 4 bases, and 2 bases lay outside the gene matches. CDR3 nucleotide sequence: TGTGCCAGCAGCCCGGGACTACAAGAGACCCAGTACTTC. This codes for CASSPGLQETQYF.

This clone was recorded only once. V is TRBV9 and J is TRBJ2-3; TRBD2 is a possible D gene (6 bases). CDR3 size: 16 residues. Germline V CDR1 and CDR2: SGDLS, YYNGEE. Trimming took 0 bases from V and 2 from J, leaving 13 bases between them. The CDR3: CASSVGGVTTTDTQYF. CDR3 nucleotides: TGTGCCAGCAGCGTAGGCGGGGTAACTACCACAGATACGCAGTATTTT.

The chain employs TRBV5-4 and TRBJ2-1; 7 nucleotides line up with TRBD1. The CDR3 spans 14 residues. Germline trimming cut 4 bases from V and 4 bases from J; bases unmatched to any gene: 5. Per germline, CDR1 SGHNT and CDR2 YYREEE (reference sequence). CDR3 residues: CASSAGGGYNEQFF. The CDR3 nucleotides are TGTGCCAGCAGCGCAGGGGGTGGTTACAATGAGCAGTTCTTC.

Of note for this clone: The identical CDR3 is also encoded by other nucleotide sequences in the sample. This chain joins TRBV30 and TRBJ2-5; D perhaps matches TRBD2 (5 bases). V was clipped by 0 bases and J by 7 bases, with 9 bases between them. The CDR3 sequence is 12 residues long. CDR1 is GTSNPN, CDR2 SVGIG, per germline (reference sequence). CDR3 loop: CAWSVGVGTQYF. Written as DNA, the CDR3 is TGTGCCTGGAGTGTCGGGGTTGGGACCCAGTACTTC. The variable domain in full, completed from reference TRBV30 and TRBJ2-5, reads SQTIHQWPATLVQPVGSPLSLECTVEGTSNPNLYWYRQAAGRGLQLLFYSVGIGQISSEVPQNLSASRPQDRQFILSSKKLLLSDSGFYLCAWSVGVGTQYFGPGTRLLVL.

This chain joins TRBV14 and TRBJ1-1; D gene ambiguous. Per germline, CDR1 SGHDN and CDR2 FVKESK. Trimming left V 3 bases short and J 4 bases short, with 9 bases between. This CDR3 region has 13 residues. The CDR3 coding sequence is TGTGCCAGCAGCCAGTTTCTAGGCACTGAAGCTTTCTTT. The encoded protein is CASSQFLGTEAFF.

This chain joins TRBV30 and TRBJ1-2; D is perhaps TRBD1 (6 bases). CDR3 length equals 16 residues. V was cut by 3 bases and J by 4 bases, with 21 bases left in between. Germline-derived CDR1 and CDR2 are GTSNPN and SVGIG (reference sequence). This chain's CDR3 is CAWRRLFTQGAYGYTF. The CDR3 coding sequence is TGTGCCTGGAGACGCTTATTTACACAGGGTGCCTATGGCTACACCTTC.

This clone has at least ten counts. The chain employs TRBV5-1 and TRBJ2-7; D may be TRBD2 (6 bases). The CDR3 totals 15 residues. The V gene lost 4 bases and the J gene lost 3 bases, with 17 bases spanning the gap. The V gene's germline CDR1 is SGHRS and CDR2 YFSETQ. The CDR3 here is CASSRAAGAFYEQYF. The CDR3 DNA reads TGCGCCAGCAGCAGGGCAGCGGGTGCCTTCTACGAGCAGTACTTC.

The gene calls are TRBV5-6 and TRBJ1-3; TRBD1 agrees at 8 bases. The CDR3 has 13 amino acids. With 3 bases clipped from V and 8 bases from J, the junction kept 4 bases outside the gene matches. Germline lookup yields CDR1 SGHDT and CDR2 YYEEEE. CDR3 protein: CASSSRQGYTIYF. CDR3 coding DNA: TGTGCCAGCAGCTCTAGACAGGGGTACACCATATATTTT.

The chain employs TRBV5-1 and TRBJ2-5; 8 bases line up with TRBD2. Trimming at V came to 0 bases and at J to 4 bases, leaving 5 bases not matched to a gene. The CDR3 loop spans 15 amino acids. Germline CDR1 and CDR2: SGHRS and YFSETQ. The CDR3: CASSLAGGMGETQYF. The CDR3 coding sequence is TGCGCCAGCAGCTTGGCGGGGGGGATGGGAGAGACCCAGTACTTC.

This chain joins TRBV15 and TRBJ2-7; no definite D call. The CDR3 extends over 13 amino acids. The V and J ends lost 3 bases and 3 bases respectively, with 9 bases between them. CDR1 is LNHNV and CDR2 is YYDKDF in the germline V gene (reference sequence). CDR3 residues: CATSRPGVYEQYV. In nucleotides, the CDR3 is TGTGCCACCAGCAGGCCGGGTGTCTACGAGCAGTACGTC.